This is a list of T cell receptor beta chains from one sample in a study of beta chain features in type 1 diabetes. Using immunoSEQ multiplex PCR, the repertoire was profiled, and TCRdb retains in-frame clones only, with some absent. The sample lists 600,000 to 700,000 clones; around an eighth were seen once. The source material was naive CD4+ T cells from blood. The source is a man aged 18 to 29 with type 1 diabetes. CDR3s include the opening cysteine and the closing phenylalanine or tryptophan. Size values are once, few and many counts, or a class for expanded clones, and some rows have none.

CDR3: CAWIHSAANTEAFF
V: TRBV30
size: -

CDR3: CASTLSGPSSYNEQFF
V: TRBV19
size: few

CDR3: CASSSTGQGDYGYTF
V: TRBV18
size: few

CDR3: CASSESGAADTQYF
V: TRBV6-1
size: -

CDR3: CASSLAGEASPLHF
V: TRBV7-3
size: -

CDR3: CASTSGLFTDTQYF
V: TRBV7-2
size: few

CDR3: CASSLTGKVPYEQYF
V: TRBV13
size: few

CDR3: CASSLPQGNTEAFF
V: TRBV5-1
size: -

CDR3: CASSPMGTGFNEQYF
V: TRBV7-9
size: -

CDR3: CASSEFQGVETQYF
V: TRBV2
size: -

CDR3: CASSEGQGAFGTEAFF
V: TRBV18
size: -

CDR3: CASSQEGHQNTEAFF
V: TRBV4-2
size: -

CDR3: CASSPHPAEQPQHF
V: TRBV4-1
size: few

CDR3: CASSLDSWYYEETQYF
V: TRBV11-2
size: few

CDR3: CASSLGQGDYYGYTF
V: TRBV5-4
size: -

CDR3: CASSLGQGTTNYGYTF
V: TRBV7-8
size: -

CDR3: CASSHNWDSYNEQFF
V: TRBV4-1
size: few

CDR3: CASSVSGTGAAGEQFF
V: TRBV9
size: -

CDR3: CASSLGTGTNYGYTF
V: TRBV5-4
size: -

CDR3: CAGKRTSGATDTQYF
V: TRBV2
size: -

CDR3: CASRFGGQETQYF
V: TRBV27
size: -

CDR3: CASSLASSYNEQFF
V: TRBV11-3
size: few

CDR3: CASSLVPDGINYGYTF
V: TRBV7-8
size: -